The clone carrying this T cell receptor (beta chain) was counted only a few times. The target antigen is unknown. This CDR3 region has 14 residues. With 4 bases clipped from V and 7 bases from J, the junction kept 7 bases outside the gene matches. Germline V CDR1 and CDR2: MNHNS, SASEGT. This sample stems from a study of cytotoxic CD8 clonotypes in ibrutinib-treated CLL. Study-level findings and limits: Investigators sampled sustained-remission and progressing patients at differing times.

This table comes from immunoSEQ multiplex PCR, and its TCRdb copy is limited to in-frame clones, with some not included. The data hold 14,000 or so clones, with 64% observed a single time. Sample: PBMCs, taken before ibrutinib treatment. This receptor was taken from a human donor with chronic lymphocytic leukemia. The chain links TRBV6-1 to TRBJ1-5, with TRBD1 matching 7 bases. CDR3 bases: TGTGCCAGCAGTGTACAGGGGAGTAGGCAGCCCCAGCATTTT. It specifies CASSVQGSRQPQHF.